Presented here are 32 T cell receptor beta chains from one specimen sequenced in a study of Ad26.COV2.S vaccination and SARS-CoV-2 variants. The treatment: roughly 20 received Ad26.COV2.S at low or high dose, single or two shots; about 5 received placebo; per-sample allocation not given. Specimen acquisition occurred on day 63 following the initial vaccine or placebo injection. Libraries were prepared by immunoSEQ multiplex PCR; TCRdb keeps only in-frame clonotypes and omits some of them. This table has around 320,000 clones, roughly 84% appearing once. The material sequenced was peripheral blood, taken in a trial of Ad26.COV2.S vaccine versus placebo. These receptors all stem from a person between 18 and 65 years old who received the Ad26.COV2.S COVID-19 vaccine or a placebo.

The chain carries TRBV7-8 and TRBJ2-7; D not certain. V was pared by 3 bases and J by 2 bases, with 14 bases between. This CDR3 region has 15 residues. Germline assignment: CDR1 SGHVS and CDR2 FQNEAQ. The CDR3 DNA reads TGTGCCAGCAGCTTGTGGGAAACCAGGACCTACGAGCAGTACTTC. Amino acids: CASSLWETRTYEQYF.

The chain recombines TRBV10-3 with TRBJ1-2; D uncertain. The germline V gene encodes CDR1 ENHRY and CDR2 SYGVKD. The CDR3 loop spans 15 amino acids. V lost 3 bases, J lost 0 bases, and 11 bases lay in between. CDR3: CAISDGRQTNYGYTF. The CDR3, as DNA: TGTGCCATCAGTGATGGCAGGCAAACTAACTATGGCTACACCTTC.

The CDR3 protein is CAWSIKGHGYTF. In DNA, the CDR3 is TGTGCCTGGAGTATTAAGGGACATGGCTACACCTTC. The chain is built from TRBV30 and TRBJ1-2; tentative D call: TRBD1 (5 bases). V lost 2 bases and J 6 bases, leaving 10 bases between the germline ends. Germline loops: CDR1 GTSNPN, CDR2 SVGIG (reference sequence). CDR3 length equals 12 residues. Drawing the rest from reference TRBV30 and TRBJ1-2, the complete variable domain is SQTIHQWPATLVQPVGSPLSLECTVEGTSNPNLYWYRQAAGRGLQLLFYSVGIGQISSEVPQNLSASRPQDRQFILSSKKLLLSDSGFYLCAWSIKGHGYTFGSGTRLTVV.

The chain links TRBV5-4 to TRBJ2-2; 8 nucleotides agree with TRBD1. V lost 5 bases to trimming and J lost 1 base; unmatched junction nucleotides: 7. The length of the CDR3 is 16 residues. Germline V gene lookup returns CDR1 SGHNT and CDR2 YYREEE (reference sequence). CDR3 coding DNA: TGTGCCAGCAGTCCTACAGGGGGGTTGAACACCGGGGAGCTGTTTTTT. Its translation: CASSPTGGLNTGELFF.

V is TRBV2 and J is TRBJ1-2; no reliable D call. V was shortened by 0 bases and J by 8 bases, with 7 bases between the two germline ends. This CDR3 has 12 residues. Germline lookup yields CDR1 SNHLY and CDR2 FYNNEI. The CDR3 here is CASSEALRGYTF. CDR3 in DNA: TGTGCCAGCAGTGAAGCGCTTCGGGGCTACACCTTC.

J is TRBJ2-7 and V is TRBV2; TRBD1 matches at 9 bases. Germline trimming cut 6 bases from V and 5 bases from J; bases unmatched to any gene: 2. Germline V gene lookup returns CDR1 SNHLY and CDR2 FYNNEI. There are 12 residues in the CDR3. The chain's CDR3 is CASSRDRDEQYF. The DNA of the CDR3 is TGTGCCAGCAGCCGGGACAGGGACGAGCAGTACTTC.

Here the CDR3 reads CASSEGRFTDTQYF. In DNA form, the CDR3 reads TGTGCCAGCAGTGAGGGGCGGTTCACAGATACGCAGTATTTT. The chain carries TRBV6-2 or TRBV6-3 and TRBJ2-3, with D perhaps assigned TRBD1 or TRBD2 (5 bases each). The CDR3 covers 14 residues. Germline CDR1 MNHEY, CDR2 SVGEGT. The ends were cut back, 5 bases at V and 2 bases at J, with 11 bases in the middle.

The genes are TRBV5-4 and TRBJ1-2; 8 nucleotides match TRBD1. This CDR3 has 13 amino acids. Germline V lookup: CDR1 SGHNT, CDR2 YYREEE (reference sequence). V shed 4 bases, J shed 11 bases, and the junction held 10 bases outside the gene matches. The CDR3 DNA is TGTGCCAGCAGCCAGGGACAGGAATTGGAGTACACCTTC. Its protein product is CASSQGQELEYTF. Variable domain in full (rest from reference TRBV5-4 and TRBJ1-2): ETGVTQSPTHLIKTRGQQVTLRCSSQSGHNTVSWYQQALGQGPQFIFQYYREEENGRGNFPPRFSGLQFPNYSSELNVNALELDDSALYLCASSQGQELEYTFGSGTRLTVV.

The rearrangement uses TRBV19 and TRBJ2-3; tentatively, D is TRBD2 (5 bases). Deletions cut 0 bases from V and 5 bases from J, with 12 bases between. This CDR3 has 15 residues. Germline CDR1 LNHDA, CDR2 SQIVND (reference sequence). The CDR3 DNA is TGTGCCAGTAGTATAGACGATGGAGGTAAAGATACGCAGTATTTT. This codes for CASSIDDGGKDTQYF.

This clone was counted a few times. The V call is TRBV5-4, the J call TRBJ2-1, with unresolved D. Germline V lookup: CDR1 SGHNT, CDR2 YYREEE (reference sequence). This CDR3 spans 12 amino acids. V lost 0 bases and J 9 bases, leaving 7 bases between the germline ends. CDR3 sequence reads: CASSLVVGEQFF. As DNA, the CDR3 is TGTGCCAGCAGCTTGGTGGTCGGTGAGCAGTTCTTC.

The rearrangement links TRBV5-1 to TRBJ2-2; TRBD1 agrees at 8 bases. Germline-derived CDR1 and CDR2 are SGHRS and YFSETQ. The CDR3 has 15 amino acids. The V and J ends lost 4 bases and 6 bases, in that order; junction bases with no gene match: 8. In DNA form, the CDR3 reads TGCGCCAGCAGCACCGAGACAGGGGTAGCCGGGGAGCTGTTTTTT. This sequence encodes CASSTETGVAGELFF. The full variable domain, its missing parts supplied by reference TRBV5-1 and TRBJ2-2, is KAGVTQTPRYLIKTRGQQVTLSCSPISGHRSVSWYQQTPGQGLQFLFEYFSETQRNKGNFPGRFSGRQFSNSRSEMNVSTLELGDSALYLCASSTETGVAGELFFGEGSRLTVL.

This rearrangement joins TRBV15 to TRBJ2-1; 9 bases fit TRBD1. The CDR3 length is 15 residues. From germline, CDR1 is LNHNV and CDR2 YYDKDF (reference sequence). Germline trimming cut 5 bases from V and 6 bases from J; bases unmatched to any gene: 8. The CDR3 region has the DNA TGTGCCACCAGCCTGGGAGGGACAGGGTTCAATGAGCAGTTCTTC. It translates to CATSLGGTGFNEQFF. The full variable domain, completed using reference TRBV15 and TRBJ2-1, is DAMVIQNPRYQVTQFGKPVTLSCSQTLNHNVMYWYQQKSSQAPKLLFHYYDKDFNNEADTPDNFQSRRPNTSFCFLDIRSPGLGDTAMYLCATSLGGTGFNEQFFGPGTRLTVL.

V and J are TRBV5-1 and TRBJ1-2; TRBD1 is a possible D gene (6 bases). The CDR3 length is 12 residues. Trimming left V 4 bases short and J 8 bases short, with 12 bases between. Germline-derived CDR1 and CDR2 are SGHRS and YFSETQ. CDR3 region: CASSREGDGYTF. Written as DNA, the CDR3 is TGCGCCAGCAGCCGGGAGGGGGACGGCTACACCTTC.

The chain has TRBV5-1 and TRBJ1-1, with D possibly TRBD1 on 5 matching bases. Trimming removed 0 bases at V and 0 bases at J, with 12 bases between. CDR1 is SGHRS and CDR2 is YFSETQ in the germline V gene. The CDR3 is made up of 16 amino acids. This CDR3 reads CASSLVAGVLNTEAFF. CDR3 nucleotides: TGCGCCAGCAGCTTGGTAGCGGGGGTGTTGAACACTGAAGCTTTCTTT.

The rearrangement links TRBV18 to TRBJ2-5; D tentatively fits TRBD1 or TRBD2 (6 bases each). Germline CDR1 reads KGHSH; CDR2 reads LQKENI. V was cut by 6 bases and J by 5 bases, with 19 bases left in between. CDR3 size: 15 residues. The CDR3 nucleotides are TGTGCCAGCTCCCAAAGCCGGGGGCGCTGGGAGACCCAGTACTTC. It specifies CASSQSRGRWETQYF.

The chain links TRBV30 to TRBJ2-1, with 10 bases matching TRBD2. The CDR3 sequence is 16 residues long. The junction had 14 bases not matched to a gene; V was cut back by 5 bases and J by 7 bases. Germline V gene data show CDR1 as GTSNPN and CDR2 as SVGIG (reference sequence). This CDR3 is CAWGPRSLAGRNEQFF. The CDR3 nucleotides read TGTGCCTGGGGACCCCGATCACTAGCGGGGCGGAATGAGCAGTTCTTC.

CDR3 region: CASSQDATVRYEQYF. The CDR3, as DNA: TGTGCCAGCAGCCAAGATGCTACAGTGCGCTACGAGCAGTACTTC. The chain couples TRBV3-1 (or the pseudogene TRBV3-2) to TRBJ2-7; D remains ambiguous. With 0 bases removed from V and 3 bases from J, the gap between germline ends came to 12 bases. CDR3 length equals 15 residues. Germline loops: CDR1 LGHDT, CDR2 YNNKEL (reference sequence).

V and J are TRBV27 and TRBJ2-1; D is possibly TRBD2 (5 bases). Trimming removed 3 bases at V and 8 bases at J, with 8 bases between. Germline CDR1 MNHEY, CDR2 SMNVEV (reference sequence). There are 12 residues in the CDR3. CDR3 nucleotide sequence: TGTGCCAGCAGTTTGCGAGGGCATGAGCAGTTCTTC. It codes for CASSLRGHEQFF.

The chain is built from TRBV7-2 and TRBJ2-7; D gene uncertain. The CDR3 is 14 residues long. Trimming removed 8 bases at V and 2 bases at J, with 16 bases between. The V gene's germline CDR1 is SGHTA and CDR2 FQGNSA. DNA for the CDR3: TGTGCCAGCTCCCCTGGCGTTAGCACCTACGAGCAGTACTTC. It encodes CASSPGVSTYEQYF.

V usage is TRBV13 and J usage is TRBJ2-7; the match to TRBD2 covers 7 bases. Germline CDR1 PRHDT, CDR2 FYEKMQ (reference sequence). V trimming: 1 base; J trimming: 6 bases; junction bases outside the gene matches: 6. The CDR3 runs to 14 residues. The chain's CDR3 is CASSLAGGGPEQYF. CDR3 DNA sequence: TGTGCCAGCAGCTTAGCGGGCGGGGGTCCCGAGCAGTACTTC.

This rearrangement joins TRBV7-2 to TRBJ1-1, with D possibly being TRBD1 (6 bases). The germline V and J ends were trimmed by 1 base and 3 bases, with 18 bases remaining between them. The CDR3 totals 17 residues. CDR1 and CDR2 (germline): SGHTA, FQGNSA. CDR3 in DNA: TGTGCCAGCAGCTTAGATCGGCGGGGGGGGCGGTACACTGAAGCTTTCTTT. The encoded protein is CASSLDRRGGRYTEAFF.

This rearrangement joins TRBV19 to TRBJ2-5; 12 bases map to TRBD2. With V trimmed by 7 bases and J by 2 bases, 5 bases remained unmatched. The CDR3 is 15 residues long. CDR1 LNHDA and CDR2 SQIVND come from the germline V gene (reference sequence). In nucleotides, the CDR3 is TGTGCCAGTAATCCCGGGACTAGCGGGCAAGAGACCCAGTACTTC. Translated, it gives CASNPGTSGQETQYF.

V gene TRBV7-9 combines with J gene TRBJ2-3; weak D call: TRBD2 (6 bases). The V gene's germline CDR1 is SEHNR and CDR2 FQNEAQ (reference sequence). Between the trimmed V and J ends, which lost 6 bases and 2 bases, there was a span of 15 bases. This CDR3 is 15 amino acids long. The CDR3 loop reads CASSSPGLHTDTQYF. The CDR3, as DNA: TGTGCCAGCAGTTCTCCGGGACTGCACACAGATACGCAGTATTTT.

This CDR3 reads CASSGQGARTEAFF. CDR3 DNA sequence: TGTGCCAGCTCAGGACAGGGGGCGCGAACTGAAGCTTTCTTT. The rearrangement links TRBV18 to TRBJ1-1, with 11 bases matching TRBD1. The CDR3 loop spans 14 amino acids. V shed 5 bases, J shed 5 bases, and the junction held 4 bases outside the gene matches. The germline CDR1 and CDR2 sequences are KGHSH and LQKENI.

This clone was counted a single time. CDR3 DNA: TGTGCCAGTAGTATCGGGCAGGGGAAAGAGACCCAGTACTTC. Protein sequence: CASSIGQGKETQYF. This chain uses TRBV19 with TRBJ2-5, with D perhaps TRBD1 (6 bases). The germline gives CDR1 LNHDA, CDR2 SQIVND (reference sequence). CDR3 length equals 14 residues. Trimming stripped 3 bases from V and 3 bases from J, with 11 bases between.

The chain carries TRBV5-1 and TRBJ1-1; D remains unclear. The germline V gene has CDR1 SGHRS and CDR2 YFSETQ. The CDR3 consists of 15 residues. V was pared by 0 bases and J by 5 bases, with 14 bases between. The CDR3 here is CASSLGHGDLTEAFF. The CDR3 coding sequence is TGCGCCAGCAGCTTGGGTCACGGCGACCTGACTGAAGCTTTCTTT. The entire variable domain, with the rest obtained from reference TRBV5-1 and TRBJ1-1, is as follows: KAGVTQTPRYLIKTRGQQVTLSCSPISGHRSVSWYQQTPGQGLQFLFEYFSETQRNKGNFPGRFSGRQFSNSRSEMNVSTLELGDSALYLCASSLGHGDLTEAFFGQGTRLTVV.

The chain recombines TRBV3-1 (or the pseudogene TRBV3-2) with TRBJ1-2, with D tentatively TRBD1 (5 bases). Trimming removed 3 bases at V and 0 bases at J, with 11 bases between. Per the germline V gene, CDR1 is LGHDT and CDR2 is YNNKEL (reference sequence). The length of the CDR3 is 15 residues. CDR3 nucleotides: TGTGCCAGCAGCCACGGGACGGCAACTAACTATGGCTACACCTTC. Its translation: CASSHGTATNYGYTF.

Only one count was recorded for this clone. The rearrangement links TRBV29-1 to TRBJ2-1; no definite D call. In germline, CDR1 is SQVTM, CDR2 ANQGSEA. Trimming took 2 bases from V and 6 from J, leaving 17 bases between them. This CDR3 contains 15 residues. CDR3 sequence: CSVENRRPARNEQFF. The CDR3, as DNA: TGCAGCGTTGAAAACAGACGCCCGGCCCGCAATGAGCAGTTCTTC.

V gene TRBV5-1 combines with J gene TRBJ1-1; 8 bases align to TRBD1. V gave up 2 bases and J gave up 11 bases; unmatched junction bases: 8. The germline V gene encodes CDR1 SGHRS and CDR2 YFSETQ. The CDR3 length is 13 residues. CDR3 sequence reads: CASSLDRGGFAFF. The CDR3 DNA is TGCGCCAGCAGCTTAGACAGGGGCGGATTTGCTTTCTTT.

V gene TRBV6-5 combines with J gene TRBJ1-2, with 7 nucleotides matching TRBD1. The CDR3 covers 14 residues. The germline CDR1 and CDR2 sequences are MNHEY and SVGAGI. With 5 bases clipped from V and 4 bases from J, the junction kept 7 bases outside the gene matches. The CDR3 region is CASSRAGTAYGYTF. The DNA for the CDR3 is TGTGCCAGCAGTCGGGCCGGGACAGCCTATGGCTACACCTTC.

This clone was seen just once. The rearrangement joins TRBV6-5 to TRBJ2-3; TRBD2 aligns across 8 bases. The CDR3 is 14 amino acids. Germline V gives CDR1 MNHEY, CDR2 SVGAGI. The J segment lost 5 bases and the V segment lost 6 bases, leaving 7 bases of the junction unmatched. The CDR3, as DNA: TGTGCCAGCAGAAGAGCGGGGGAGGTAGATACGCAGTATTTT. The encoded protein is CASRRAGEVDTQYF.

The table lists this clone with a few counts. The rearrangement links TRBV19 to TRBJ2-4; TRBD1 aligns across 9 bases. J lost 7 bases, V lost 4 bases, and 5 bases had no gene match. Germline V gene lookup returns CDR1 LNHDA and CDR2 SQIVND (reference sequence). The CDR3 consists of 14 residues. The CDR3 sequence: CASSTQGALNIQYF. The CDR3 bases are TGTGCCAGTAGTACACAGGGGGCCTTGAACATTCAGTACTTC.